This T cell receptor (beta chain) appears in the sequencing data of a study of radiotherapy plus CTLA-4 blockade in lung cancer. Overall study: Patients showed objective responses in about 20% of cases and disease control in under 40%. Points from the study as a whole: Radiotherapy with ipilimumab was followed by blood expansion of tumor-derived clones.

CTLA-4 blockade using ipilimumab, together with focal radiation, was received by patients with chemo-refractory metastatic non-small-cell lung cancer. In the case of this clone: The antigen is undetermined.

Using immunoSEQ multiplex PCR, the repertoire was profiled, and TCRdb retains in-frame clones only, with some absent. The sample has 62,000 or so clones, around three quarters seen once. Germline CDR1 and CDR2: SQVTM and ANQGSEA. V was pared by 3 bases and J by 11 bases, with 31 bases between. CDR3 length: 17 amino acids. V and J are TRBV29-1 and TRBJ2-5, with a weak D call TRBD1 (5 bases). The TCR originated in a human donor with non-small cell lung cancer who had a complete response to radiotherapy plus ipilimumab. This specimen was peripheral blood, taken from a patient treated with radiotherapy plus ipilimumab. CDR3 sequence reads: CSVEFGDSKYSSYKQYF. In nucleotides, the CDR3 is TGCAGCGTTGAGTTCGGTGACAGCAAATATAGCTCCTACAAGCAGTACTTC.